This TCR beta chain was recovered during a study of blood T cells in healthy people across ages (dated by TCRdb to between 2014 and 2017). For the study in its entirety: Template switching captured roughly one uniquely barcoded TCR beta cDNA molecule per two T cells in model experiments. To track age-related changes in TCR beta repertoire diversity, the study relied on deep sequencing normalized with unique cDNA molecular identifiers. The donors were split into four age groups: young (average approximately 16 years), middle-aged (roughly 39), aged (roughly 68) and long-lived (approximately 80). To avoid experimental bias, donors of different ages were randomly spread across the sequencing lanes. The study analyzed two additional independent replicas of 1 million unique cDNA reads from the same blood draw for two donors, one aged 18 to 29 and one aged 80 or older. Study-wide conclusions, independent of this receptor: Observed TCR beta diversity per million T cells fell roughly linearly with age, and a significant reduction was already apparent by age around 44. Observed TCR beta diversity correlated strongly with the percentage of naive T cells measured by flow cytometry. Estimates of total diversity based on one million sequenced T cells were regarded as lower bounds and as underestimates. Since profiling was done on bulk unsorted PBMCs, naive and antigen-experienced compartments could not be conclusively compared. Donor CMV infection status was unknown, potentially confounding age-related changes in expanded clonotypes. Compared with the aged group, more naive CD4+ T cells, fewer expanded clones and increased TCR diversity were shown by the long-lived group, suggesting age selection.

The donors were roughly 40 Caucasian individuals from Russia, aged roughly 6 to 100 years, who were systemically healthy. Ten milliliters of peripheral blood were drawn from each donor into EDTA-treated Vacutainer tubes. Ficoll-Paque density-gradient centrifugation was used to isolate PBMCs, with at least 6 million obtained per sample. Total RNA, at least 5.5 micrograms per sample, was extracted from PBMCs with Trizol reagent. Naive CD45RAhigh/CD27high T cell percentages were measured by flow cytometry on a PBMC aliquot from every donor. Libraries were constructed by 5' RACE. The run used an Illumina HiSeq 2500. A second PCR of about 6 to 11 cycles was performed with a sample-barcoded 5' primer and a J-beta primer mix. A unique molecular identifier was introduced onto each TCR beta cDNA molecule by a template-switch 5' adaptor carrying 12 random nucleotides. Each sample yielded at least 2.5 million CDR3-containing paired-end reads. First-strand cDNA was synthesized from all RNA with the Mint cDNA synthesis kit, primed by a TRBC-specific oligonucleotide. Following uracil-DNA glycosylase treatment, a first 18-cycle PCR with universal primers M1SS and BC2_uni_R was performed on all cDNA. The published analysis was carried out like this. Each sample was normalized by randomly selecting 1 million high-quality reads, each carrying a distinct molecular identifier. Reads with shared molecular identifiers were discarded instead of being binned into consensus sequences. CDR3 identification, clonotype clustering and error correction used MiTCR with a Q25 quality threshold and the strictest error-elimination algorithm. A nonparametric unseen species model using Euler transformation provided a lower-bound estimate of total TCR beta diversity. TCRdb ran its own pipeline on the public reads, namely fastp trimming at Q25 and MiXCR clone calling, and kept in-frame beta chains. Duplicate CDR3 protein sequences are folded into a single record with the most common DNA and genes. These V and J calls are TCRdb output, not the study's own analysis. Recorded for this sample are more than 700,000 distinct CDR3 sequences; about half of them occurred a single time. Less than 20% of the sample lies in the top ten.

Details on this clonotype: The clone's antigen remains unknown. No qualities accompany the bases; no much larger clone lies one base away.

The germline V gene provides CDR1 MNHEY and CDR2 SVGEGT. Reading from cysteine to phenylalanine, the CDR3 counts 13 amino acids. Only the CDR3 DNA stays, 39 bases, in frame from base 1. Sequencing input: blood. The chain employs TRBV6-2 or TRBV6-3 and TRBJ2-5; the D gene is perhaps TRBD2, on 7 matching bases. The J call may be in error: the DNA end matches TRBJ2-7 better. This sequence originates from a man older than 75 in good health. The nucleotide sequence is given as TGTGCCATCCCCTCGCGGGGGCAGGACGAGCAGTACTTC. It encodes CAIPSRGQDEQYF.